This entry describes one T cell receptor (beta chain). The sample originates from a study of T-cell memory formation after mild COVID-19. Germline lookup yields CDR1 MNHNS and CDR2 SASEGT. The CDR3 consists of 15 residues. Trimming cost V 4 bases and J 4 bases; bases outside gene matches: 7. MiXCR, run by TCRdb on the 5' RACE reads, gives a single entry per CDR3 protein. The repertoire includes 500,000 to 650,000 distinct CDR3 sequences, about 20% of them detected once, and around 8.4% sits in the top ten. The specimen sequenced was PBMCs or a T cell subset sorted from them (not recorded which). The sequence derives from an adult woman who had mild COVID-19 (a few samples of this study predate the infection). Cell type and time point are not known. This sequence joins TRBV6-1 and TRBJ2-3; 8 nucleotides agree with TRBD1. CDR3 coding DNA: TGTGCCAGCAGTGGCGGGACAGGAGGCGCAGATACGCAGTATTTT. This sequence encodes CASSGGTGGADTQYF.